The rows below give T cell receptor beta chains drawn from one sample of a study of T cell responses to AZD1222 COVID-19 vaccine. Using immunoSEQ multiplex PCR, the repertoire was profiled, and TCRdb retains in-frame clones only, with some absent. Of around 140,000 clones detected, more than 85% appear once; the ten largest clones hold approximately 2.1%. The sample was peripheral blood, taken 28 days after the second AZD1222 dose. The receptors here all came from an adult who received the AZD1222 COVID-19 vaccine. Both conserved end residues are part of each CDR3. The D gene is left open where the match is weak. Where a row states a size, it is once, few, many or the class of an expanded clone; other rows omit it.

16	TRBV5-4	-	TRBD2	TRBJ2-5	CASRNLLAGARETQYF	TGTGCCAGCAGAAACCTACTAGCGGGGGCTAGGGAGACCCAGTACTTC
16	TRBV11-2	-	TRBD1	TRBJ1-4	CASSPRGTATNEKLFF	TGTGCCAGCAGCCCACGAGGGACAGCAACTAATGAAAAACTGTTTTTT
19	TRBV4-1	-	-	TRBJ1-5	CASSQDYTYGRGKNQPQHF	TGCGCCAGCAGCCAAGATTATACTTACGGCAGGGGCAAAAATCAGCCCCAGCATTTT
15	TRBV6-6	-	-	TRBJ1-1	CASSYLGLESTEAFF	TGTGCCAGCAGTTACCTGGGTCTGGAGAGCACTGAAGCTTTCTTT
14	TRBV7-2	once	-	TRBJ2-3	CASRRSAASDTQYF	TGTGCCAGCAGACGGAGCGCGGCCTCAGATACGCAGTATTTT
16	TRBV5-4	-	TRBD1	TRBJ1-1	CASSLEWDRAGTEAFF	TGTGCCAGCAGCTTGGAGTGGGACAGGGCGGGCACTGAAGCTTTTTTT
14	TRBV27	-	TRBD1	TRBJ1-5	CASRGQGVHQPQHF	TGTGCCAGCAGGGGACAGGGGGTCCATCAGCCCCAGCATTTT
14	TRBV7-7	-	TRBD1	TRBJ2-7	CASSPRTGGYEQYF	TGTGCTAGCAGCCCACGGACAGGAGGCTACGAGCAGTACTTC
12	TRBV12-3/TRBV12-4	once	-	TRBJ1-2	CASSFGVYGYTF	TGTGCCAGCAGTTTCGGGGTCTATGGCTACACCTTC
13	TRBV5-4	-	-	TRBJ1-2	CASSLERNYGYTF	TGTGCCAGCAGCTTGGAACGGAACTATGGCTACACCTTC
13	TRBV10-3	-	-	TRBJ1-1	CAISESMSAEAFF	TGTGCCATCAGTGAGTCGATGTCCGCTGAAGCTTTCTTT
14	TRBV6-4	-	-	TRBJ1-5	CASSVRPGNQPQHF	TGTGCCAGCAGCGTCCGACCGGGGAATCAGCCCCAGCATTTT
14	TRBV6-1	-	-	TRBJ2-7	CASSEQGNLYEQYF	TGTGCCAGCAGTGAACAGGGCAACCTTTACGAGCAGTACTTC
15	TRBV6-5	once	-	TRBJ1-1	CASSYRGGGLAEAFF	TGTGCCAGCAGTTACCGAGGGGGGGGGCTGGCTGAAGCTTTCTTT
13	TRBV6-6	-	-	TRBJ2-7	CASSPYEGWEQYF	TGTGCCAGCAGTCCTTATGAGGGCTGGGAGCAGTACTTC
16	TRBV6-1	-	TRBD1	TRBJ1-2	CASSEATGQFGYGYTF	TGTGCCAGCAGTGAAGCGACGGGACAGTTTGGTTATGGCTACACCTTC
18	TRBV10-3	-	TRBD2	TRBJ2-6	CAISESGSGRTGANVLTF	TGTGCCATCAGTGAGTCCGGTAGCGGGAGAACTGGGGCCAACGTCCTGACTTTC
16	TRBV7-6	-	-	TRBJ2-2	CASSLRVAANTGELFF	TGTGCCAGCAGCCTAAGGGTAGCGGCAAACACCGGGGAGCTGTTTTTT
13	TRBV5-6	-	-	TRBJ1-5	CASSLEGRKPQHF	TGTGCCAGCAGCTTGGAGGGTAGGAAGCCCCAGCATTTT
11	TRBV12-3/TRBV12-4	-	-	TRBJ2-1	CASSFNDEQFF	TGTGCCAGCAGTTTCAATGATGAGCAGTTCTTC
11	TRBV6-5	-	-	TRBJ2-7	CASGPLWEQYF	TGTGCCAGCGGACCCCTCTGGGAGCAGTACTTC
15	TRBV19	-	-	TRBJ2-1	CASSIDSYSYNEQFF	TGTGCCAGTAGTATAGATAGCTACTCCTACAATGAGCAGTTCTTC
13	TRBV7-9	-	-	TRBJ1-1	CASSTQGDTEAFF	TGTGCCAGCAGCACACAGGGAGACACTGAAGCTTTCTTT
13	TRBV18	-	-	TRBJ1-1	CASSPPTDTEAFF	TGTGCCAGCTCACCACCCACAGACACTGAAGCTTTCTTT
16	TRBV18	-	-	TRBJ1-4	CASSLSYLTSNEKLFF	TGTGCCAGCTCACTGTCATACCTTACCTCTAATGAAAAACTGTTTTTT
12	TRBV5-4	once	-	TRBJ2-1	CASSLAGESQFF	TGTGCCAGCAGCTTGGCCGGGGAATCGCAGTTCTTC
15	TRBV3-1/TRBV3-2	-	TRBD2	TRBJ2-1	CASSPAGGNPNEQFF	TGTGCCAGCAGCCCCGCGGGGGGGAATCCCAATGAGCAGTTCTTC
14	TRBV10-3	once	-	TRBJ1-5	CAISDVSGNQPQHF	TGTGCCATCAGTGACGTCTCAGGGAATCAGCCCCAGCATTTT
15	TRBV5-8	-	-	TRBJ2-1	CASSSVQGGYNEQFF	TGTGCCAGCAGCTCGGTGCAGGGGGGATACAATGAGCAGTTCTTC
15	TRBV14	-	TRBD1	TRBJ2-1	CASSLGQGAYNEQFF	TGTGCCAGCAGCCTCGGGCAGGGGGCCTACAATGAGCAGTTCTTC
14	TRBV9	-	-	TRBJ1-1	CASSAGSLNTEAFF	TGTGCCAGCAGCGCAGGGTCGCTGAACACTGAAGCTTTCTTT
13	TRBV30	-	TRBD1	TRBJ1-2	CAWSVRTGLGYTF	TGTGCCTGGAGTGTACGGACAGGCCTCGGCTACACCTTC
16	TRBV6-6	-	-	TRBJ2-7	CASSKGLDPSAGEQYF	TGTGCCAGCAGCAAGGGGCTAGACCCCTCGGCGGGGGAGCAGTACTTC
17	TRBV7-2	-	TRBD1	TRBJ1-1	CASSLVGTGNSNTEAFF	TGTGCCAGCAGCTTAGTGGGGACAGGGAACAGTAACACTGAAGCTTTCTTT
16	TRBV4-3	-	-	TRBJ1-1	CASSPMDGSVRNEAFF	TGCGCCAGCAGCCCTATGGATGGGTCGGTCAGGAATGAAGCTTTCTTT
17	TRBV10-3	-	TRBD1	TRBJ2-1	CAIRRVLGQGTYNEQFF	TGTGCCATCAGGAGGGTCCTAGGACAGGGAACCTACAATGAGCAGTTCTTC
17	TRBV5-1	-	TRBD2	TRBJ2-1	CASSLALAGESYNEQFF	TGCGCCAGCAGCTTGGCTTTGGCGGGAGAATCCTACAATGAGCAGTTCTTC
16	TRBV5-4	once	TRBD2	TRBJ2-3	CASSFPGGLATDTQYF	TGTGCCAGCAGCTTCCCAGGGGGACTAGCGACAGATACGCAGTATTTT
13	TRBV9	-	-	TRBJ1-6	CASSLEDNSPLHF	TGTGCCAGCAGTTTAGAAGATAATTCACCCCTCCACTTT